Listed here are 8 T cell receptor beta chains from one sample, sequenced in a study of blood T cell repertoires in COVID-19. Generated by immunoSEQ multiplex PCR, the TCRdb table keeps only in-frame clones and is missing some. Of around 220,000 clones listed, roughly 82% were seen once; the top ten hold 4.9%. Sequencing input: peripheral blood. The source is a woman older than 75 with active or convalescent COVID-19.

V is TRBV5-1 and J is TRBJ1-5; possibly TRBD1 for D (6 bases). Germline V gene sequence: CDR1 SGHRS, CDR2 YFSETQ. Between the trimmed V and J ends, which lost 3 bases and 2 bases, there was a span of 12 bases. The CDR3 consists of 15 residues. The CDR3 DNA sequence: TGCGCCAGCAGCTCTACAGGGAGCGGCAATCAGCCCCAGCATTTT. Translation gives CASSSTGSGNQPQHF. Combining the CDR3 with reference TRBV5-1 and TRBJ1-5 gives the whole variable domain KAGVTQTPRYLIKTRGQQVTLSCSPISGHRSVSWYQQTPGQGLQFLFEYFSETQRNKGNFPGRFSGRQFSNSRSEMNVSTLELGDSALYLCASSSTGSGNQPQHFGDGTRLSIL.

The count of this clone is one. The J gene is TRBJ2-7, the V gene TRBV5-1; 9 positions match TRBD1. Losses at the gene ends were 2 bases for V and 7 bases for J; bases not matched to a gene: 7. Germline V gives CDR1 SGHRS, CDR2 YFSETQ. The CDR3 spans 14 residues. The CDR3 is CASSFVQGAREQYF. DNA for the CDR3: TGCGCCAGCAGCTTTGTACAGGGGGCCCGGGAGCAGTACTTC.

CDR3 sequence: CASSGLSLVADTQYF. The CDR3 bases are TGTGCCAGCAGTGGCCTCTCCTTAGTGGCAGATACGCAGTATTTT. The chain combines TRBV2 with TRBJ2-3; D gene unclear. V lost 4 bases and J 4 bases, leaving 15 bases between the germline ends. Per germline, CDR1 SNHLY and CDR2 FYNNEI. The CDR3 has 15 amino acids.

The V and J genes are TRBV19 and TRBJ1-4, with D tentatively TRBD1 (5 bases). The CDR3 is 15 amino acids. The ends were cut back, 7 bases at V and 8 bases at J, with 20 bases in the middle. The germline V gene has CDR1 LNHDA and CDR2 SQIVND (reference sequence). CDR3 protein: CASTRAEVTGEKLFF. The CDR3 region has the DNA TGTGCCAGTACCCGGGCCGAGGTAACAGGAGAAAAACTGTTTTTT. Full variable domain (missing parts from reference TRBV19 and TRBJ1-4): DGGITQSPKYLFRKEGQNVTLSCEQNLNHDAMYWYRQDPGQGLRLIYYSQIVNDFQKGDIAEGYSVSREKKESFPLTVTSAQKNPTAFYLCASTRAEVTGEKLFFGSGTQLSVL.

The genes are TRBV5-4 and TRBJ2-6; D is unclear. In germline, CDR1 is SGHNT, CDR2 YYREEE (reference sequence). This CDR3 is built from 14 residues. The V gene lost 3 bases and the J gene lost 3 bases, with 7 bases spanning the gap. The CDR3 loop is CASSSEVGANVLTF. DNA of the CDR3: TGTGCCAGCAGCTCCGAGGTTGGGGCCAACGTCCTGACTTTC.

J is TRBJ2-2 and V is TRBV7-9, with D possibly being TRBD1 (6 bases). The V gene lost 3 bases and the J gene lost 4 bases, with 15 bases spanning the gap. CDR3 length: 16 residues. Germline loops: CDR1 SEHNR, CDR2 FQNEAQ (reference sequence). The CDR3 protein is CASSFAQGRGTGELFF. Here the CDR3 DNA reads TGTGCCAGCAGCTTCGCTCAGGGGAGAGGCACCGGGGAGCTGTTTTTT. The variable domain in full, completed from reference TRBV7-9 and TRBJ2-2, reads DTGVSQNPRHKITKRGQNVTFRCDPISEHNRLYWYRQTLGQGPEFLTYFQNEAQLEKSRLLSDRFSAERPKGSFSTLEIQRTEQGDSAMYLCASSFAQGRGTGELFFGEGSRLTVL.

V gene TRBV18 combines with J gene TRBJ1-2; weak D call: TRBD1 (6 bases). Germline CDR1 reads KGHSH; CDR2 reads LQKENI. CDR3 length equals 14 residues. Trimming pared 4 bases from V and 6 bases from J, leaving 15 bases between. CDR3 region: CASSRVDSRDGYTF. The CDR3 DNA reads as TGTGCCAGCTCACGCGTGGACAGTCGGGATGGCTACACCTTC.

This clone was detected only a few times. The rearrangement joins TRBV28 to TRBJ1-6; 8 nucleotides agree with TRBD1. Germline CDR1 is MDHEN and CDR2 is SYDVKM. Trimming at V came to 7 bases and at J to 6 bases, leaving 2 bases not matched to a gene. The CDR3 length is 13 residues. The CDR3 here is CASNDRGNSPLHF. The CDR3 DNA follows: TGTGCCAGCAATGACAGGGGTAATTCACCCCTCCACTTT.